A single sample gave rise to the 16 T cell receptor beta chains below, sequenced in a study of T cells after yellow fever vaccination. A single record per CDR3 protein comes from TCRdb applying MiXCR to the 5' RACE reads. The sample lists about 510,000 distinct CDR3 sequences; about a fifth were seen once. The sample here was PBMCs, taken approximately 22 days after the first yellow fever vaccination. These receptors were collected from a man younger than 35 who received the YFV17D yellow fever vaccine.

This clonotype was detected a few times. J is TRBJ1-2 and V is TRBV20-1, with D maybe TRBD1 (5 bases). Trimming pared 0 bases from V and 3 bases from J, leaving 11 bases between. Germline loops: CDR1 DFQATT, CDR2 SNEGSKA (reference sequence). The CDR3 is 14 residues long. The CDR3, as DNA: TGCAGTGCTAGAGAGATCAGGGATTACTATGGCTACACCTTC. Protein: CSAREIRDYYGYTF.

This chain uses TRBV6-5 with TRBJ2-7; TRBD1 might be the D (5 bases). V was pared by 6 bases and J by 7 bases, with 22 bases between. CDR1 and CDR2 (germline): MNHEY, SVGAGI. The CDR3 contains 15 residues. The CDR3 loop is CASRSLATGPGEQYF. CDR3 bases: TGTGCCAGCAGGTCCCTCGCAACAGGCCCTGGGGAGCAGTACTTC.

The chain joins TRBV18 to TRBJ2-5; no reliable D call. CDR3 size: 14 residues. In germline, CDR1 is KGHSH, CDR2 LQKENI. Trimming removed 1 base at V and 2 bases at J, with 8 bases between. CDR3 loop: CASSPRHLQETQYF. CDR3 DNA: TGTGCCAGCTCACCACGGCACCTACAAGAGACCCAGTACTTC.

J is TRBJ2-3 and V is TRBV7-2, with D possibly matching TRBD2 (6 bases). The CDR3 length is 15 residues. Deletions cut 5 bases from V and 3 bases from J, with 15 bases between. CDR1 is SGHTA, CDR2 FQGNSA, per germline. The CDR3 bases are TGTGCCAGCAGCGAAAGTGGTGGGAGGACAGATACGCAGTATTTT. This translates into CASSESGGRTDTQYF.

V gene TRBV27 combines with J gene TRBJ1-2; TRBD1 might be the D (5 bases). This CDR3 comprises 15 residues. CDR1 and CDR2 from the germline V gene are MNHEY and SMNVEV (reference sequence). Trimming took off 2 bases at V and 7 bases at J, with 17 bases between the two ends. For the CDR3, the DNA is TGTGCCAGCAGTTTAGATTGGCAGGGCCTGGTTGGCTACACCTTC. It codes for CASSLDWQGLVGYTF.

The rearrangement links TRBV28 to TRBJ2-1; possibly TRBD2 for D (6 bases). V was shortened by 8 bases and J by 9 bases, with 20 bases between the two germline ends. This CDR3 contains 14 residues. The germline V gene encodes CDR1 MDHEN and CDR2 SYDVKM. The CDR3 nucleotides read TGTGCCAGCTCCTCGGTGGAGGGGTATGTTGAGCAGTTCTTC. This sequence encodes CASSSVEGYVEQFF.

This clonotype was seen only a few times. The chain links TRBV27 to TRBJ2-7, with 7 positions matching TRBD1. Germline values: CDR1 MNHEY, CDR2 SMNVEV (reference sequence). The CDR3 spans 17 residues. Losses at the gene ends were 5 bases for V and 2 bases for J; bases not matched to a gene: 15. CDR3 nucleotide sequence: TGTGCCAGCAGTCCTCGGGACAGTCTTCTTCAAACCTACGAGCAGTACTTC. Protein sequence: CASSPRDSLLQTYEQYF.

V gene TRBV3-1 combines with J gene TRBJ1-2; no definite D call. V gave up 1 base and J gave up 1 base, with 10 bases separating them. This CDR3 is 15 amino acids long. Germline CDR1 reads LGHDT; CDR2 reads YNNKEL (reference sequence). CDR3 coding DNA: TGTGCCAGCAGCCAAGGTCCCTTAGTTAACTATGGCTACACCTTC. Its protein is CASSQGPLVNYGYTF.

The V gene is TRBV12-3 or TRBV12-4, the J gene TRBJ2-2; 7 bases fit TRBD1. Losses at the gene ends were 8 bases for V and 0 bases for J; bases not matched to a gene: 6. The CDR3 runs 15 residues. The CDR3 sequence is CASWTGDANTGELFF. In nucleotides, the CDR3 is TGTGCCAGCTGGACAGGAGACGCGAACACCGGGGAGCTGTTTTTT.

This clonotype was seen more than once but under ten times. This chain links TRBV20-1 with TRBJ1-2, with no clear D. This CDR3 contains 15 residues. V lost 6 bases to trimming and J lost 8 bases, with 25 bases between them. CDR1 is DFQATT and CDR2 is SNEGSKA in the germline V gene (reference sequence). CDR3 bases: TGCAGTGCCCTTTGGTTTACAGTCCCTCTCTACGGCTACACCTTC. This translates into CSALWFTVPLYGYTF.

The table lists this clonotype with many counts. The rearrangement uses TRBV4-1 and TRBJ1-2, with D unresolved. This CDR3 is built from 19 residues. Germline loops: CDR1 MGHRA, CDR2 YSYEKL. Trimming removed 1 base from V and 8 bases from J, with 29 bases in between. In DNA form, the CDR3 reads TGCGCCAGCAGCCAAGTCTTCCCTTTGTTCGGGAATATCGGTGCGGGCTACACCTTC. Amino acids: CASSQVFPLFGNIGAGYTF.

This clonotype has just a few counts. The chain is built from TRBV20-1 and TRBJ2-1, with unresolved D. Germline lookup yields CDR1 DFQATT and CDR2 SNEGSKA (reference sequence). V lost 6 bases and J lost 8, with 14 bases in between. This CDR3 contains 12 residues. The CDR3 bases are TGCAGTGCCCCCGGGTCCTGGGATGAGCAGTTCTTC. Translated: CSAPGSWDEQFF.

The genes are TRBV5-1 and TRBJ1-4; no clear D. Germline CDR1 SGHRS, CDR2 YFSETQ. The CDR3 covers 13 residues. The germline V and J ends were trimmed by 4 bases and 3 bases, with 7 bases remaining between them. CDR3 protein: CASSGQANEKLFF. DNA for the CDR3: TGCGCCAGCAGCGGGCAGGCTAATGAAAAACTGTTTTTT.

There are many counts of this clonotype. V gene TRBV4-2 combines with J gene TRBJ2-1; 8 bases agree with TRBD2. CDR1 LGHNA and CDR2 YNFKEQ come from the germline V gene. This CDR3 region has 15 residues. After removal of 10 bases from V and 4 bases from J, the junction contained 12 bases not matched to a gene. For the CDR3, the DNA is TGTGCCACCCGGGGGGGAAACGGATTATACAATGAGCAGTTCTTC. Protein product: CATRGGNGLYNEQFF.

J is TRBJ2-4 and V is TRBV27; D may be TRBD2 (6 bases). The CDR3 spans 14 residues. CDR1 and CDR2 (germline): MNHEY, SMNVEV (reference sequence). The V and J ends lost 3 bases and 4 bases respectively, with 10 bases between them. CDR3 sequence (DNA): TGTGCCAGCAGTTTTGGTCGGGGGAAAAACATTCAGTACTTC. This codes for CASSFGRGKNIQYF.

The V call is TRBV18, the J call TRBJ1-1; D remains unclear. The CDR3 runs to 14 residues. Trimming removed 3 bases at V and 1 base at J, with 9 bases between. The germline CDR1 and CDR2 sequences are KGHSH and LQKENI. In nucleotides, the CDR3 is TGTGCCAGCTCACCGGCCAGTAAGAACACTGAAGCTTTCTTT. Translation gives CASSPASKNTEAFF.